This T cell receptor (beta chain) was profiled in a study of OX40 agonist ivuxolimab in advanced cancers. Regarding the complete study: The costimulatory receptor OX40 (CD134) was targeted by ivuxolimab, a fully human IgG2 agonistic monoclonal antibody. Intravenous ivuxolimab was administered to patients every 2 weeks at six dose levels: 0.01, 0.1, 0.3, 1.5, 3 and 10 mg/kg. Of the 50 or so patients in dose escalation, 19 had hepatocellular carcinoma, some 15 had melanoma, 9 had renal cell carcinoma and 9 had head and neck cancer. A male proportion of approximately 83% and a mean age of approximately 61 years, ranging from roughly 23 to 80, were recorded for the dose-escalation cohort. Patients were allowed to have had prior anti-PD-1, anti-PD-L1 or anti-CTLA-4 therapy, and approximately 43% of the dose-escalation patients had previously received checkpoint inhibitors. Partial responses occurred in three dose-escalation patients, of whom one had hepatocellular carcinoma and two had cutaneous melanoma. Peripheral TCRbeta sequencing was intended to test whether TCR sequence diversity was altered and clonal T-cell expansion was caused by ivuxolimab. The paper covers the monotherapy dose-escalation part of the phase I ivuxolimab trial, which included N of about 50 patients. General conclusions and limits of the study: The antigen specificity of the peripheral T cells that underwent clonal expansion was not determined. In the 0.1-3.0 mg/kg groups, partial responders were among the patients with the lowest normalized peripheral clonal expansion, particularly in CD8+ T cells. At doses from 0.1 to 3.0 mg/kg, clonal expansion was seen in both CD4+ and CD8+ blood T cells between baseline and week 6. On average, CD8+ T cells showed more expanded clones than CD4+ T cells after ivuxolimab. Low levels of normalized T-cell clonal expansion were also seen in some nonresponding patients.

With respect to this clone: Its antigen has not been determined. No much larger clone is present one base from it, and per-base qualities are unavailable.

Genomic DNA was extracted from sorted cells for sequencing of the TCRbeta CDR3 region. The immunoSEQ Assay was used for sequencing of TCRbeta CDR3 regions. Sourced from immuneACCESS, this table was stored by TCRdb with only in-frame sequences that have V and J called. A share of the clones is absent; for the studies checked, an unresolved V gene accounts for under half, and the remainder has no known explanation. The sample data list some 79,000 clones, and 80% to 90% of these were observed just once. Of the sample, around 4.1% falls within the top ten clones. From cysteine to phenylalanine, the CDR3 is 16 amino acids long. Only the CDR3 region is kept as DNA, spanning 48 bases read in frame from base 1. CDR1 and CDR2 (LNHNV, YYDKDF) derive from the germline V gene (reference sequence). V loses 0 bases, J loses 5 bases, and the germline ends lie 16 bases apart. Patients with autoimmune disease history or receiving systemic immunosuppression were excluded from the trial. Peripheral blood for TCR sequencing was collected from all dose cohorts at baseline, on cycle 4 day 1, and on cycle 7 day 1. Samples came from an open-label, multicenter, first-in-human phase I dose-escalation trial of ivuxolimab. The trial enrolled adults with locally advanced or metastatic head and neck squamous cell, hepatocellular, melanoma or renal cell carcinoma. Before TCR sequencing, CD4+ T cells and CD8+ T cells from peripheral blood were sorted into separate populations.

The starting material was CD4+ or CD8+ T cells sorted from blood, obtained in a trial of the OX40 agonist ivuxolimab. This receptor was obtained from an adult with an advanced solid tumor such as melanoma, head and neck, liver or kidney cancer. The rearrangement combines TRBV15 with TRBJ2-5; the D segment is perhaps TRBD1 or TRBD2, each sharing 6 matched bases. Read as DNA, the sequence is TGTGCCACCAGCAGAGATATCACAGAAGGGGGGGAGACCCAGTACTTC. The encoded protein is CATSRDITEGGETQYF.